The rows below give T cell receptor beta chains drawn from one sample of a study of blood T cell repertoires in COVID-19. Clones were sequenced by immunoSEQ multiplex PCR, and TCRdb holds only the in-frame ones, with some missing. The sample lists some 87,000 clones, more than 75% occurring once. Specimen: peripheral blood. These receptors all stem from a human donor in a cohort sampled during active COVID-19. Both conserved end residues are part of each CDR3. Only some rows state a clone size, as once, few, many or a class for expanded clones.

j_call v_call clone_size cdr3_aa
TRBJ2-5 TRBV4-2 . CASSQFWTAQETQYF
TRBJ2-7 TRBV19 . CASSIWDRGTYEQYF
TRBJ1-2 TRBV30 . CAWSVGWVRQAVNYGYTF
TRBJ1-1 TRBV7-2 . CASSPPGGMNTEAFF
TRBJ2-1 TRBV7-3 . CASSLIAGGQNEQFF
TRBJ1-1 TRBV5-8 . CASSLWPNTEAFF
TRBJ2-3 TRBV10-1 many CASNHRGLSTDTQYF
TRBJ1-1 TRBV28 . CASRSTGASTEAFF
TRBJ2-1 TRBV28 . CASKTSGGFNEQFF
TRBJ1-1 TRBV19 . CASSIGRAAKGARNTEAFF
TRBJ1-5 TRBV6-5 . CASSFGGNQPQHF
TRBJ2-6 TRBV7-9 . CASSLSRGQGARANVLTF
TRBJ2-2 TRBV9 . CASSVSSGSGNTGELFF
TRBJ1-6 TRBV3-1/TRBV3-2 few CASSGRVRDNSPLHF
TRBJ2-3 TRBV7-9 . CASRETDTQYF
TRBJ1-2 TRBV7-6 . CASSFSPSGTGDGYTF